Here is one TCR beta chain with its context. These data belong to a study of shared T cell receptors in the human thymus. V dropped 3 bases and J dropped 3; count of bases not matched to a gene: 14. The V gene's germline CDR1 is MDHEN and CDR2 SYDVKM. This CDR3 has 18 amino acids. Data came from immunoSEQ multiplex PCR; TCRdb stores just in-frame clones and leaves some out. The table has 650,000 to 950,000 clones, roughly 85% seen once. The sample also formed part of further work on human thymus T cells. This second report adds: Thymic samples were excised during corrective heart operations. Usage of V and J genes appeared biased in thymic and blood repertoires.

V is TRBV28 and J is TRBJ1-1, with 9 positions matching TRBD1. Sequencing was performed on thymocytes. This TCR derives from a girl under three years old with a congenital heart defect. The CDR3 spells CASSLRRGGTGGYTEAFF. Here the CDR3 DNA reads TGTGCCAGCAGTTTGAGGAGAGGGGGCACAGGGGGCTACACTGAAGCTTTCTTT.